This T cell receptor beta chain was captured by sequencing in a study of technical replicates of blood from a handful of donors. Repertoires were generated with immunoSEQ multiplex PCR, while TCRdb's copy carries only in-frame clones and drops some. Here the sample spans roughly 100,000 clones, roughly 96% being singletons. The CDR3 length is 17 residues. V lost 5 bases and J 3 bases, leaving 23 bases between the germline ends. Germline CDR1 SGHNT, CDR2 YYREEE (reference sequence). This clone appeared a single time. Sequenced material: T cells isolated from PBMCs. The genes are TRBV5-4 and TRBJ1-1; maybe TRBD1 (6 bases). This receptor was identified in a human donor in good health. The CDR3 DNA sequence: TGTGCCAGCAGTCCCACAGGGTACAGTTCTAAGGACACTGAAGCTTTCTTT. Its protein is CASSPTGYSSKDTEAFF.